The present TCR beta chain was sequenced within a study of PD-L1 blockade in urothelial cancer. Study-wide context: After treatment start, blood was analyzed at 3 weeks (second dose) and at 6 weeks.

Time point described: peripheral blood 6 weeks after treatment start. Sequencing was performed with immunoSEQ multiplex PCR; in TCRdb, only in-frame clones are kept and a portion is missing. The sample yields over 100,000 clones, around 93% seen once. V was pared by 5 bases and J by 2 bases, with 8 bases between. Germline assignment: CDR1 SGHTA and CDR2 FQGTGA. This CDR3 has 13 amino acids. This TCR was sampled from a man in his sixties with urothelial cancer. The starting material was PBMCs, obtained around atezolizumab (anti-PD-L1) treatment. The chain employs TRBV7-3 and TRBJ2-3, with D maybe TRBD2 (5 bases). CDR3 loop: CASSRGNTDTQYF. CDR3 nucleotide sequence: TGTGCCAGCAGCCGAGGGAACACAGATACGCAGTATTTT.